The text below deals with one T cell receptor beta chain. Its antigen remains unidentified. One base away there is no much larger clone; base qualities are not given. V and J lose 6 bases and 0 bases, and a span of 14 bases separates them. Its CDR3 holds 16 amino acids, cysteine through phenylalanine. The retained sequence is limited to the CDR3, 48 bases, with the frame set at the first base. CDR1 and CDR2, looked up from the germline V gene, are LGHNT and FRNRAP. The cohort was made up of 650 to 700 healthy bone marrow donors. Cohort members were all nominally healthy when sampled, although unrecorded immune exposures were likely present. The donor tested CMV seropositive and was one of the 289 seropositive cohort members. Each donor provided a peripheral blood sample, and peripheral blood mononuclear cells were used for TCR beta sequencing. Genomic DNA extraction from the blood cell samples was performed with the Qiagen DNeasy Blood Extraction Kit.

The data derive from a study of cytomegalovirus exposure and HLA in healthy donors (TCRdb year 2017). About the study as a whole: According to an earlier analysis of a few hundred of the donors, about 179 million T cells yielded roughly 100 million unique TCR beta sequences and 276 Gb of sequence data. Typing coverage varied by locus: about 620-630 donors for A, B, C, DRB1 and DQB1; roughly 500 for DQA1; about 570 for DPA1; fewer than 480 for DPB1. Using immunosequencing, the study profiled T cell repertoires from around 670 subjects and related those repertoires to cytomegalovirus serostatus. An earlier analysis of about 620 of the donors applied high-throughput TCR beta sequencing to assess whether each TCR beta V gene segment acted as functional or pseudogenic. Roughly 300 gigabases of sequencing data and 70 million to 100 million unique TCR sequences made up an early release that covered approximately 650 HLA-typed donors. Both class I and class II loci were covered by HLA typing, at four-digit resolution. Of the 398 genotyped donors, over 65% fell in the genetic ancestry cluster associated with self-reported Caucasian donors. The study was designed to test whether signatures of past pathogen exposure could be identified by cataloging public T cell receptors. Rather than drawing on any new phenotypic data, the later analysis identified candidate immune exposures from TCR beta sequences and the way those sequences occurred across donors. Alongside the repertoire data, information on donor age, sex, ethnicity and CMV serostatus was compiled. A later analysis re-examined previously published TCR beta repertoires from 610 or so donors and added high-resolution HLA genotyping to investigate patterns of TCR occurrence. High-throughput TCR immunosequencing, statistical association of individual TCRs with disease status, and machine learning were combined to predict cytomegalovirus infection status. Across roughly 420 genotyped donors of the cohort, an average of approximately 240,000 unique TCR beta nucleotide sequences per donor were sequenced, and roughly a sixth of those sequences were non-productive. Every repertoire in the discovery cohort had been generated on one and the same sequencing platform. In a later genetic analysis, genome-wide SNP genotypes for about 55% of the roughly 670 donors were used, and that subset was treated as a discovery cohort. Several DR-DQ haplotypes were handled as single units for association and clustering because linkage in the cohort was strong. Besides the first cohort of roughly 700 subjects, a separate validation cohort made up of over 95 different subjects was used.

The research as a whole found: A total of fewer than 200 TCR beta chains were listed by the study as associated with cytomegalovirus. Roughly uniform sequencing depth across donors was assumed in presence/absence analyses, although this assumption may not hold. According to a later genetic analysis, donors in an Asian-associated ancestry cluster had fewer N-insertions in productive TCRs than the approximately 700-donor mean. Because HLA typing was unavailable for some donors at each locus, only the typed subset was used in association tests. It was suggested by the authors that the approach could potentially be generalized to other disease states and immunological phenotypes. In a later analysis, around 17,000 TCR beta sequences were associated with specific HLA alleles at a false discovery rate of 0.05. A cluster of highly shared sequence variants was judged likely to represent a technical artifact of the sequencing pipeline. In this cohort, only TCR beta chains were sequenced, and detectable features were limited by the absence of alpha or paired-chain data. In vitro tests confirmed that three of the cytomegalovirus-associated TCR beta chains recognize cytomegalovirus antigens. Cytomegalovirus status was reported to be diagnosed by the classifier with high specificity and sensitivity in both the original and validation cohorts. While some public TCRs were present in many individuals, most TCR sequences turned up only very rarely across donors. When HLA alleles, especially DR and DQ, strongly co-occurred, attributing TCR associations to individual alleles was difficult. A later analysis found that TCR association rates varied across HLA loci, with DRB1 alleles showing the most associated TCRs and HLA-C alleles the fewest. In a later analysis, HLA-associated TCR beta chains were found to be more clonally expanded and to have lower generation probabilities than equally common non-associated chains. In a later analysis, most CMV-associated TCR beta chains were found to appear HLA-restricted, with HLA associations seemingly driven largely by CMV exposure. Linkage disequilibrium might explain the correlated functional status among segregating V segments, but an unknown experimental factor could not be excluded. About 17 rarely observed V segments, including chromosome 9 orphons, were excluded from the earlier analysis of approximately 500 of the donors because counts were too low. For the cohort, immune exposure information was limited to CMV serostatus. Some IMGT-functional V segments, including TRBV6-2 and TRBV6-3, could not be told apart with the 87-base-pair reads, so those segments were excluded. A further reported finding was that TCR beta sequences accurately predicted the HLA-A and HLA-B alleles for most subjects in the first cohort. An earlier analysis of roughly 570 of the donors showed that most TCR beta V segments appeared in productive rearrangements either about 90% or about 30% of the time, which broadly matched IMGT annotations. V-gene and J-gene trimming of TCR beta chains was associated with a missense DCLRE1C variant in a later genetic analysis, and the association was replicated in an independent cohort. In a later analysis, several top co-occurrence clusters were reported to appear linked to parvovirus B19, influenza, CMV and Epstein-Barr virus.

Library prep was done by the immunoSEQ multiplex PCR assay. For the multiplex PCR, a mixture combining 60 forward primers for TCR Vbeta segments and 13 reverse primers for TCR Jbeta segments was used. A multiplex PCR assay on genomic DNA amplified the CDR3 region of rearranged TCR beta genes. The Illumina HiSeq System was used to sequence the amplified TCR beta libraries as 87-base-pair reads. On the study's bioinformatics: Across the roughly 640 repertoires, a later analysis counted tens of millions of unique TCR beta chains, roughly 11 million of which were shared by at least two donors. Raw reads were error-corrected and collapsed into unique sequences with a nearest-neighbor algorithm that merged closely related sequences to remove PCR and sequencing errors. To assign V, D and J gene segments, CDR3 sequences were aligned to IMGT reference sequences. Each retained sequence needed at least a six-nucleotide match to both a V gene segment and a J gene segment. A rearrangement counted as productive if the CDR3 had no stop codons and remained in frame with V and J, and every other rearrangement counted as non-productive. CDR3 was defined by IMGT convention, running from the second conserved V-encoded cysteine to the conserved J-encoded phenylalanine. The earlier analysis of about 590 of the donors excluded sequences that lacked an unambiguous match to a single V gene segment. An earlier analysis of some 610 of the donors called V segments functional above 56.7% productive rearrangements and segregating when the between-donor standard deviation exceeded 5%. A statistical classification framework was developed to diagnose cytomegalovirus status using the catalog of TCR beta chain sequences. V and J gene assignment, in a later analysis, came from comparing TCR nucleotide sequences with IMGT/GENE-DB human TR gene sequences. In a later analysis, CDR3 sequences and most-parsimonious VDJ recombination scenarios were assigned using the TCRdist pipeline. In a later analysis, each TCR beta chain was defined by its CDR3 amino acid sequence together with its V-gene family, and reads without a unique V-gene family were excluded. As a way to deal with suspected cross-contamination and a sequencing artifact, a later analysis dropped roughly 600 nucleotide sequences that were highly shared and had low generation probability. For each public chain, a later analysis derived a clonal expansion index from normalized ranks of inferred template counts within each repertoire. A later analysis computed generation probabilities with a VDJ recombination model fitted to out-of-frame rearrangements, and checked the results against IGoR. A later analysis scored TCR-TCR, TCR-HLA and TCR-CMV co-occurrence with hypergeometric tests, applying a repertoire-size bias correction to TCR pairs. A later analysis estimated false discovery rates by permuting HLA or CMV assignments 20 times. A later analysis grouped co-occurring TCRs with DBSCAN, adding TCRdist sequence similarity when clustering within HLA-allele-positive subsets. For co-occurrence clustering, repertoires with fewer than 30,000 or more than 120,000 public chains were excluded, along with roughly five repertoires with anomalous nucleotide sharing. TCRdb's version of the immuneACCESS table is confined to in-frame rearrangements and falls short of the full clone set. An unresolved V gene accounts for under half of the shortfall where checked; the remainder is of unknown origin. V and J calls and clone size are given by that table; D and trimming were obtained from the DNA. The sample records 110,000 or so clones, roughly 9% of which are singletons. Together, the top ten hold around 6% of the sample.

This sequence was found in a woman between 40 and 50 years old in good health and CMV-seropositive. Recombination joined TRBV12-5 with TRBJ1-4; matching of 6 bases hints at TRBD1 as the D gene. The sample consisted of PBMCs. The DNA sequence is TGTGCTAGTGGCCCGACAGGAGTTGCAACTAATGAAAAACTGTTTTTT. The translation is CASGPTGVATNEKLFF.